This T cell receptor (beta chain) was captured in a study of T cells expressing NK-cell markers. The wider study: HCMV serostatus: seven of eight sequenced donors positive, one negative.

Using the 5' RACE reads, TCRdb records one entry per CDR3 protein without DNA. Reported are hundreds of thousands of distinct CDR3 sequences; the ten largest clones contain 4.2%. The CDR3 length is 15 residues. In germline, CDR1 is MNHNS, CDR2 SASEGT. The source material was blood T cells: a sorted CD56 or NKG2C T cell subset, CD4+ or CD8+ T cells, or bulk PBMC T cells (not recorded which). This clonotype was obtained from a woman between 18 and 75 years old in good health. The chain links TRBV6-1 to TRBJ1-6; the D gene TCRdb calls, TRBD1, cannot be checked with no DNA. CDR3 sequence reads: CASTFWGVKGSPLHF.